A selection of T cell receptor beta chains follows, all from one sample in a study of blood T cell repertoires in COVID-19. The protocol was immunoSEQ multiplex PCR, while the TCRdb copy is restricted to in-frame clones and leaves out a portion. The repertoire holds roughly 290,000 clones, with over 75% as singletons. The sequencing input was peripheral blood. Receptors were obtained from a woman in her twenties or thirties with COVID-19, enrolled during active disease. Both conserved end residues are part of each CDR3. A D gene is named only where the DNA matches it firmly. Size tells how often a clone was seen (once, few, many) or the class of an expanded clone, and some rows leave it out.

cdr3_nt: TGTGCCAGCAGCCCAATGGGGCAGCCCTACGAGCAGTACTTC; cdr3_aa: CASSPMGQPYEQYF; clone_size: .; d_call: .; j_call: TRBJ2-7; v_call: TRBV28
cdr3_nt: TGTGCCAGCAGTTGGTTAGGGGATGAGCAGTTCTTC; cdr3_aa: CASSWLGDEQFF; clone_size: .; d_call: .; j_call: TRBJ2-1; v_call: TRBV27
cdr3_nt: TGCAGCGTTGAAGATCTCTCCTACGAGCAGTACTTC; cdr3_aa: CSVEDLSYEQYF; clone_size: .; d_call: .; j_call: TRBJ2-7; v_call: TRBV29-1
cdr3_nt: TGTGCCAGTAAACTAGCGGGGGGCTACGAGCAGTACTTC; cdr3_aa: CASKLAGGYEQYF; clone_size: .; d_call: TRBD2; j_call: TRBJ2-7; v_call: TRBV19
cdr3_nt: TGTGCCAGCAGCTTAAGATCGGGACAGCCCCAGCATTTT; cdr3_aa: CASSLRSGQPQHF; clone_size: .; d_call: .; j_call: TRBJ1-5; v_call: TRBV13
cdr3_nt: TGTGCCACCAGTGATGGGTCGGCGACCGCGGAACTGTTTTTT; cdr3_aa: CATSDGSATAELFF; clone_size: .; d_call: .; j_call: TRBJ1-4; v_call: TRBV24-1
cdr3_nt: TGTGCCAGCAGCTTCAGCGGGAGGGCCTCCGGGGAGCTGTTTTTT; cdr3_aa: CASSFSGRASGELFF; clone_size: once; d_call: TRBD2; j_call: TRBJ2-2; v_call: TRBV7-2
cdr3_nt: TGTGCCAGCTCACCGGTTCGGGACAGCTATGGCTACACCTTC; cdr3_aa: CASSPVRDSYGYTF; clone_size: once; d_call: TRBD1; j_call: TRBJ1-2; v_call: TRBV18
cdr3_nt: TGCGCCAGCAGCTTGACAGGGGTCTCTGGAAACACCATATATTTT; cdr3_aa: CASSLTGVSGNTIYF; clone_size: .; d_call: TRBD1; j_call: TRBJ1-3; v_call: TRBV4-1
cdr3_nt: TGTGCCTGCCGACAGGGATCCTACGAGCAGTACTTC; cdr3_aa: CACRQGSYEQYF; clone_size: .; d_call: .; j_call: TRBJ2-7; v_call: TRBV21-1
cdr3_nt: TGTGCCAGCAGTTACGGCCAGGTTTCCCCATCACCCCTCCACTTT; cdr3_aa: CASSYGQVSPSPLHF; clone_size: .; d_call: .; j_call: TRBJ1-6; v_call: TRBV6-5
cdr3_nt: TGTGCCAGCGGAGAGAACACTGAAGCTTTCTTT; cdr3_aa: CASGENTEAFF; clone_size: .; d_call: .; j_call: TRBJ1-1; v_call: TRBV28
cdr3_nt: TGTGCCAGCAGCAATCCTCCAAGACAGGGATATGGCTACACCTTC; cdr3_aa: CASSNPPRQGYGYTF; clone_size: .; d_call: .; j_call: TRBJ1-2; v_call: TRBV21-1
cdr3_nt: TGTGCCAGCAGCCCCTCACCTACAGGGGGCACTGAAGCTTTCTTT; cdr3_aa: CASSPSPTGGTEAFF; clone_size: .; d_call: TRBD1; j_call: TRBJ1-1; v_call: TRBV3-1/TRBV3-2
cdr3_nt: TGTGCCAGCAGTGAATGGGGCAGGAGCTCCTACGAGCAGTACTTC; cdr3_aa: CASSEWGRSSYEQYF; clone_size: once; d_call: .; j_call: TRBJ2-7; v_call: TRBV6-1
cdr3_nt: TGTGCCAGCAGGAGCCCTTCAGGGACTGAAGCTTTCTTT; cdr3_aa: CASRSPSGTEAFF; clone_size: .; d_call: .; j_call: TRBJ1-1; v_call: TRBV6-5
cdr3_nt: TGTGCCACCAGTGATCCTAGAGGACATTCACACACCGGGGAGCTGTTTTTT; cdr3_aa: CATSDPRGHSHTGELFF; clone_size: .; d_call: .; j_call: TRBJ2-2; v_call: TRBV24-1
cdr3_nt: TGTGCCATCAGTGAAGACAGGGGGCGAACAGATACGCAGTATTTT; cdr3_aa: CAISEDRGRTDTQYF; clone_size: .; d_call: TRBD1; j_call: TRBJ2-3; v_call: TRBV10-3
cdr3_nt: TGTGCCAGCAGCCCAGGGACAGAGCAGTACTTC; cdr3_aa: CASSPGTEQYF; clone_size: once; d_call: .; j_call: TRBJ2-7; v_call: TRBV28
cdr3_nt: TGTGCCAGCAGCTTGGTAGGGGGACTAGCGGGAGTCGAGGACCAGTATTTT; cdr3_aa: CASSLVGGLAGVEDQYF; clone_size: few; d_call: TRBD2; j_call: TRBJ2-3; v_call: TRBV5-6
cdr3_nt: TGTGCCAGCAGCGAGGGACAGGGGAACACCGGGGAGCTGTTTTTT; cdr3_aa: CASSEGQGNTGELFF; clone_size: .; d_call: TRBD1; j_call: TRBJ2-2; v_call: TRBV7-3
cdr3_nt: TGTGCCAGCAGTGAAATAGGAGGGAGCAATCAGCCCCAGCATTTT; cdr3_aa: CASSEIGGSNQPQHF; clone_size: .; d_call: .; j_call: TRBJ1-5; v_call: TRBV2
cdr3_nt: TGCGCCAGCAGCTTGGACTGGTTTGAGACCCAGTACTTC; cdr3_aa: CASSLDWFETQYF; clone_size: .; d_call: .; j_call: TRBJ2-5; v_call: TRBV5-1
cdr3_nt: TGTGCCAGCAGTGACGGGGGACTTGAAGCTTTCTTT; cdr3_aa: CASSDGGLEAFF; clone_size: once; d_call: .; j_call: TRBJ1-1; v_call: TRBV27
cdr3_nt: TGTGCCACCAGCACCAGAGGGACAGATAGAAATGAAAAACTGTTTTTT; cdr3_aa: CATSTRGTDRNEKLFF; clone_size: .; d_call: TRBD1; j_call: TRBJ1-4; v_call: TRBV15
cdr3_nt: TGCAGCGGGGGAGGGCCCAGGGTTGAAGCTTTCTTT; cdr3_aa: CSGGGPRVEAFF; clone_size: .; d_call: .; j_call: TRBJ1-1; v_call: TRBV29-1
cdr3_nt: TGCGCCAGCAGCCCCGCGGCCTCCTACTACGAGCAGTACTTC; cdr3_aa: CASSPAASYYEQYF; clone_size: many; d_call: .; j_call: TRBJ2-7; v_call: TRBV5-1
cdr3_nt: TGTGCCAGTAGCACTAACAGGGGTGAGACCCAGTACTTC; cdr3_aa: CASSTNRGETQYF; clone_size: .; d_call: TRBD1; j_call: TRBJ2-5; v_call: TRBV19
cdr3_nt: TGTGCCAGCAGCTTCGTAGCCCGGAACACCGGGGAGCTGTTTTTT; cdr3_aa: CASSFVARNTGELFF; clone_size: .; d_call: .; j_call: TRBJ2-2; v_call: TRBV11-2
cdr3_nt: TGTGCCAGCAGTGCGATGATTACAGATACGCAGTATTTT; cdr3_aa: CASSAMITDTQYF; clone_size: .; d_call: .; j_call: TRBJ2-3; v_call: TRBV11-1
cdr3_nt: TGTGCCAGCAGGCGACAGGGGCGAAATGAGCAGTTCTTC; cdr3_aa: CASRRQGRNEQFF; clone_size: .; d_call: TRBD1; j_call: TRBJ2-1; v_call: TRBV5-6
cdr3_nt: TGTGCCAGCAGCCCTGGGACAGACATGAACACCGGGGAGCTGTTTTTT; cdr3_aa: CASSPGTDMNTGELFF; clone_size: .; d_call: TRBD1; j_call: TRBJ2-2; v_call: TRBV5-6
cdr3_nt: TGCGCCAGCAGCTTGGGAGGGGGCACTAATGAAAAACTGTTTTTT; cdr3_aa: CASSLGGGTNEKLFF; clone_size: .; d_call: TRBD1; j_call: TRBJ1-4; v_call: TRBV5-1
cdr3_nt: TGTGCCAGCAGCCAAGACACGGGAGAAGGGACGGATACGCAGTATTTT; cdr3_aa: CASSQDTGEGTDTQYF; clone_size: .; d_call: .; j_call: TRBJ2-3; v_call: TRBV4-2
cdr3_nt: TGTGCCAGCAGTGAAGGACAATTCAATCAGCCCCAGCATTTT; cdr3_aa: CASSEGQFNQPQHF; clone_size: .; d_call: .; j_call: TRBJ1-5; v_call: TRBV25-1
cdr3_nt: TGTGCCAGCAGCCAGGTCGGGGGGGGCTCCTACAATGAGCAGTTCTTC; cdr3_aa: CASSQVGGGSYNEQFF; clone_size: once; d_call: TRBD2; j_call: TRBJ2-1; v_call: TRBV14
cdr3_nt: TGTGCCAGCAGCCAAGCCCCGACAGGGACCTACGAGCAGTACTTC; cdr3_aa: CASSQAPTGTYEQYF; clone_size: .; d_call: TRBD1; j_call: TRBJ2-7; v_call: TRBV3-1/TRBV3-2
cdr3_nt: TGTGCCAGCAGCGCCGGGACAGGTCCCGAAAAACTGTTTTTT; cdr3_aa: CASSAGTGPEKLFF; clone_size: .; d_call: TRBD1; j_call: TRBJ1-4; v_call: TRBV9
cdr3_nt: TGTGCCAGCAGCTCTGAGTACAGGGGGCATCGAGAGACCCAGTACTTC; cdr3_aa: CASSSEYRGHRETQYF; clone_size: .; d_call: TRBD1; j_call: TRBJ2-5; v_call: TRBV11-2
cdr3_nt: TGTGCCAGCAGCCACCCGGAACAGCCCAGGGAAGCTTTCTTT; cdr3_aa: CASSHPEQPREAFF; clone_size: .; d_call: .; j_call: TRBJ1-1; v_call: TRBV7-9
cdr3_nt: TGTGCCAGCAGCCCCGGACAGGGGGCGAGCTATGGCTACACCTTC; cdr3_aa: CASSPGQGASYGYTF; clone_size: .; d_call: TRBD1; j_call: TRBJ1-2; v_call: TRBV7-6
cdr3_nt: TGCGCCAGCAGCCAACAGGGGAGGGAGACCCAGTACTTC; cdr3_aa: CASSQQGRETQYF; clone_size: .; d_call: .; j_call: TRBJ2-5; v_call: TRBV5-1
cdr3_nt: TGTGCCAGTAGTCCCGGTGGCACAGCCTCCTACGAGCAGTACTTC; cdr3_aa: CASSPGGTASYEQYF; clone_size: .; d_call: .; j_call: TRBJ2-7; v_call: TRBV19
cdr3_nt: TGTGCCAGCAGTCCCGGGACTAGCGGATCGGCCTCCTACAATGAGCAGTTCTTC; cdr3_aa: CASSPGTSGSASYNEQFF; clone_size: .; d_call: TRBD2; j_call: TRBJ2-1; v_call: TRBV27
cdr3_nt: TGTGCCACCAGTGACGATATTAGCGGGGACCGCACAGATACGCAGTATTTT; cdr3_aa: CATSDDISGDRTDTQYF; clone_size: .; d_call: TRBD2; j_call: TRBJ2-3; v_call: TRBV24-1
cdr3_nt: TGTGCCAGCAGTTATCAGGGGGCAGAGTATTTT; cdr3_aa: CASSYQGAEYF; clone_size: few; d_call: TRBD1; j_call: TRBJ2-3; v_call: TRBV6-2/TRBV6-3
cdr3_nt: TGTGCCAGCAGTTCCCCTCAGACTGCTAATGAAAAACTGTTTTTT; cdr3_aa: CASSSPQTANEKLFF; clone_size: .; d_call: .; j_call: TRBJ1-4; v_call: TRBV28
cdr3_nt: TGTGCCAGCAGCTTACAGGTGAACACTGAAGCTTTCTTT; cdr3_aa: CASSLQVNTEAFF; clone_size: few; d_call: .; j_call: TRBJ1-1; v_call: TRBV7-3
cdr3_nt: TGTGCCAGCAGCTTAGAGGGGTCTCCCGATACGCAGTATTTT; cdr3_aa: CASSLEGSPDTQYF; clone_size: .; d_call: .; j_call: TRBJ2-3; v_call: TRBV7-2